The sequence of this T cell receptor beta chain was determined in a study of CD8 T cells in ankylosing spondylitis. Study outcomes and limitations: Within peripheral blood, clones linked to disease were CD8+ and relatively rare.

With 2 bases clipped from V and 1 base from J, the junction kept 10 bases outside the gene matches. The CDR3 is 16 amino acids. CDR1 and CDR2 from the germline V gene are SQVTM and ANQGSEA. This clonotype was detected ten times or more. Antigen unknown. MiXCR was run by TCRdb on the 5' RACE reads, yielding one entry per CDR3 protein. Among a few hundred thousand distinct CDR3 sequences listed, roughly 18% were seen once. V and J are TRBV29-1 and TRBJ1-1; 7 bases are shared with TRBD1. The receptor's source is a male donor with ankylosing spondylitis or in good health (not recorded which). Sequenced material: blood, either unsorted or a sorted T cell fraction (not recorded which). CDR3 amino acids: CSVEWELGQRNTEAFF. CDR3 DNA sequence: TGCAGCGTTGAATGGGAATTGGGACAGCGGAACACTGAAGCTTTCTTT.